There are many counts of the clone carrying this T cell receptor beta chain. PCR was performed a second time for roughly 6 to 12 cycles using a sample-barcoded 5' primer and a J-beta primer mix. TCRdb used MiXCR to reprocess the 5' RACE reads, holding one entry per CDR3 protein. The sample has 750,000 to 1,000,000 distinct CDR3 sequences, almost 30% seen once. This specimen comes from a study of blood T cells in healthy people across ages. Germline lookup yields CDR1 SGHRS and CDR2 YFSETQ. Trimming took 6 bases from V and 7 from J; bases not matched to a gene: 12. This CDR3 contains 14 residues. The same data also went into a second study, on T cells of mothers and their children.

The TCR was taken from a woman aged 40-49 years in good health. Material: blood. The rearrangement uses TRBV5-1 and TRBJ2-7; 8 nucleotides match TRBD1. The DNA for the CDR3 is TGCGCCAGCACTACAGGACAGGGACGTAGTGAGCAGTACTTC. It is translated as CASTTGQGRSEQYF. Based on the CDR3 plus reference TRBV5-1 and TRBJ2-7, the full variable domain is KAGVTQTPRYLIKTRGQQVTLSCSPISGHRSVSWYQQTPGQGLQFLFEYFSETQRNKGNFPGRFSGRQFSNSRSEMNVSTLELGDSALYLCASTTGQGRSEQYFGPGTRLTVT.